One sample yielded the 5 T cell receptor beta chains listed below, sequenced in a study of post-analysis software for immune sequencing data. Study-level points and caveats: There were a few TRBV segments more frequent in patients than controls, and TRBV5-6, TRBV5-1 and TRBV20-1 were among them.

Their antigens remain unidentified. Each TCR beta cDNA library carried unique molecular identifiers. MiXCR, run by TCRdb on the PCR reads, gives a single entry per CDR3 protein. The table includes hundreds of thousands of distinct CDR3 sequences, 44% detected once. Source material: blood. All receptors come from a girl between 5 and 17 years old with multiple sclerosis.

V usage is TRBV3-1 and J usage is TRBJ2-1, with 11 bases lining up with TRBD2. Germline V gives CDR1 LGHDT, CDR2 YNNKEL (reference sequence). The length of the CDR3 is 15 residues. V trimming: 1 base; J trimming: 6 bases; junction bases outside the gene matches: 2. Written as DNA, the CDR3 is TGTGCCAGCAGCCAAGTTAGCGGGAGGGCCAATGAGCAGTTCTTC. As protein: CASSQVSGRANEQFF.

This chain joins TRBV6-5 and TRBJ2-1, with TRBD2 identical over 10 bases. The CDR3 spans 13 residues. V trimming: 5 bases; J trimming: 10 bases; junction bases outside the gene matches: 5. Per germline, CDR1 MNHEY and CDR2 SVGAGI. CDR3 region: CASSLAGVREQFF. Written as DNA, the CDR3 is TGTGCCAGCAGTCTAGCGGGAGTAAGAGAGCAGTTCTTC.

J is TRBJ2-1 and V is TRBV5-1, with 9 bases aligning to TRBD2. This CDR3 has 14 residues. Germline values: CDR1 SGHRS, CDR2 YFSETQ. The V segment lost 2 bases and the J segment 9 bases; nucleotides outside the gene matches: 6. The CDR3 coding sequence is TGCGCCAGCAGCTTCTCGGATAGCGGGAGTGAGCAGTTCTTC. Its translation is CASSFSDSGSEQFF.

This CDR3 is CASSPRSLLPLEQYF. The DNA of the CDR3 is TGTGCCAGCAGCCCTCGGTCCCTATTGCCCCTCGAGCAGTACTTC. This chain links TRBV7-6 with TRBJ2-4; no firm D call. The J call is uncertain, as TRBJ2-7 better fits the DNA end. The CDR3 extends over 15 amino acids. In germline, CDR1 is SGHVS, CDR2 FNYEAQ.

Details on this clonotype: The junction differs from germline at one of its ends, possibly a read error. This chain uses TRBV7-2 with TRBJ2-5; possible D gene TRBD1, 7 bases. The J call may be in error: the DNA end matches TRBJ2-7 better. CDR3 length: 14 residues. Germline V CDR1 and CDR2: SGHTA, FQGNSA. The CDR3 DNA sequence: TGTGACAGCAGCCCGGGGGACAGTTACTACGAGCAGTACTTC. Its translation is CDSSPGDSYYEQYF.